The TCR beta chain under discussion was sequenced for a study of radiation and T cells in renal cell carcinoma. Profiled with immunoSEQ multiplex PCR; TCRdb holds only in-frame clones, not every one. The sample has 24,000 or so clones; roughly 53% are singletons. This CDR3 has 14 residues. Trimming took off 3 bases at V and 8 bases at J, with 17 bases between the two ends. CDR1 SGHRS and CDR2 YFSETQ come from the germline V gene. Treatment meaning: treatment-naive control, cytoreductive nephrectomy. The input for sequencing was tumor tissue, taken from a patient whose treatment was nephrectomy without radiotherapy. The receptor's source is a human donor with renal cell carcinoma. This rearrangement joins TRBV5-1 to TRBJ1-2; D ambiguous. As DNA, the CDR3 is TGCGCCAGCAGCTCGGTGGGCTCCACTAGGGGCTACACCTTC. Its translation: CASSSVGSTRGYTF.